The next 17 T cell receptor beta chains were all read from a single sample in a study of blood T cell repertoires in COVID-19. The table came from immunoSEQ multiplex PCR; TCRdb's copy has only in-frame clones and leaves some out. The data contain 200,000 to 300,000 clones, 70% to 90% of them singletons. The sequenced material came from peripheral blood. The receptors come from a woman younger than 45 with acute or convalescent COVID-19.

In this sample, this clone turned up a few times. The chain has TRBV7-9 and TRBJ1-1, with D perhaps matching TRBD1 (5 bases). This CDR3 has 13 amino acids. The V end was cut by 3 bases, the J end by 11 bases, with 16 bases between. CDR1 is SEHNR, CDR2 FQNEAQ, per germline (reference sequence). Here the CDR3 reads CASSLGQGPLAFF. The CDR3, as DNA: TGTGCCAGCAGCTTGGGGCAGGGCCCACTGGCTTTCTTT.

The V and J genes are TRBV11-2 and TRBJ2-3; 10 bases are a match to TRBD2. With V trimmed by 5 bases and J by 4 bases, 9 bases remained unmatched. Germline V gives CDR1 SGHAT, CDR2 FQNNGV. The CDR3 is 16 amino acids. CDR3 coding DNA: TGTGCCAGCAGCGTTCGTAGCGGGAGGAGGGCAGATACGCAGTATTTT. This sequence encodes CASSVRSGRRADTQYF.

The chain carries TRBV5-1 and TRBJ2-1; 9 positions match TRBD1. There are 15 residues in the CDR3. Trimming at V came to 3 bases and at J to 3 bases, leaving 4 bases not matched to a gene. Germline CDR1 reads SGHRS; CDR2 reads YFSETQ. This CDR3 reads CASSSTGQGYNEQFF. CDR3 bases: TGCGCCAGCAGCTCTACGGGACAGGGCTACAATGAGCAGTTCTTC. Based on the CDR3 plus reference TRBV5-1 and TRBJ2-1, the full variable domain is KAGVTQTPRYLIKTRGQQVTLSCSPISGHRSVSWYQQTPGQGLQFLFEYFSETQRNKGNFPGRFSGRQFSNSRSEMNVSTLELGDSALYLCASSSTGQGYNEQFFGPGTRLTVL.

The chain is built from TRBV11-2 and TRBJ2-7; D is unclear. CDR1 and CDR2 from the germline V gene are SGHAT and FQNNGV. This CDR3 region has 13 residues. Trimming cost V 0 bases and J 2 bases, with 5 bases left between them. This chain's CDR3 is CASSLDRTYEQYF. The CDR3 nucleotides are TGTGCCAGCAGCTTAGACAGAACCTACGAGCAGTACTTC.

This clone showed up just once. V is TRBV27 and J is TRBJ1-3, with 8 bases that match TRBD1. The germline CDR1 and CDR2 sequences are MNHEY and SMNVEV (reference sequence). This CDR3 comprises 15 residues. V was pared by 10 bases and J by 8 bases, with 16 bases of the junction left unmatched. CDR3 loop: CATRLYGRGPDTIYF. The CDR3 DNA reads TGTGCCACCAGATTATACGGCAGGGGGCCGGACACCATATATTTT.

This rearrangement joins TRBV24-1 to TRBJ2-1; 7 bases line up with TRBD1. Per the germline V gene, CDR1 is KGHDR and CDR2 is SFDVKD. CDR3 length: 14 amino acids. The V gene end was trimmed by 4 bases and the J gene end by 8 bases; junction bases not matched to a gene: 7. CDR3 in amino acids: CATSESGQYYEQFF. The CDR3 DNA is TGTGCCACCAGTGAATCGGGACAGTACTATGAGCAGTTCTTC.

The chain links TRBV29-1 to TRBJ2-1, with 8 bases lining up with TRBD2. The V and J ends lost 4 bases and 2 bases, in that order; junction bases with no gene match: 4. Germline assignment: CDR1 SQVTM and CDR2 ANQGSEA. The CDR3 contains 14 residues. The CDR3 sequence: CSVVGGLAYNEQFF. CDR3 nucleotide sequence: TGCAGCGTTGTTGGGGGACTAGCCTACAATGAGCAGTTCTTC.

The genes are TRBV29-1 and TRBJ1-1; 7 nucleotides agree with TRBD1. Per germline, CDR1 SQVTM and CDR2 ANQGSEA. The CDR3 consists of 15 residues. V shed 4 bases and J 0 bases; nucleotides not matched to a gene: 8. The CDR3 DNA sequence: TGCAGCGTTGGATGGGGACAGCTCATGAACACTGAAGCTTTCTTT. Its protein product is CSVGWGQLMNTEAFF.

For the CDR3, the DNA is TGCAGCGTTGAAGATGGACTATCCATCACTGAAGCTTTCTTT. It specifies CSVEDGLSITEAFF. This chain uses TRBV29-1 with TRBJ1-1; no firm D call. With 0 bases removed from V and 4 bases from J, the gap between germline ends came to 12 bases. CDR1 SQVTM and CDR2 ANQGSEA come from the germline V gene. The CDR3 is made up of 14 amino acids. Together with reference TRBV29-1 and TRBJ1-1, the CDR3 gives the full variable domain: SAVISQKPSRDICQRGTSLTIQCQVDSQVTMMFWYRQQPGQSLTLIATANQGSEATYESGFVIDKFPISRPNLTFSTLTVSNMSPEDSSIYLCSVEDGLSITEAFFGQGTRLTVV.

V gene TRBV7-3 combines with J gene TRBJ2-2; D not resolved. From germline, CDR1 is SGHTA and CDR2 FQGTGA. Trimming cost V 8 bases and J 13 bases, with 14 bases left between them. The CDR3 consists of 11 residues. CDR3 DNA sequence: TGTGCCAGCCCTATCCCTGTATGGCTGTTTTTT. Translation gives CASPIPVWLFF.

This clone was observed a few times. The rearrangement links TRBV9 to TRBJ2-1; the match to TRBD2 covers 8 bases. The J segment lost 5 bases and the V segment lost 1 base, leaving 5 bases of the junction unmatched. The CDR3 loop spans 15 amino acids. Germline V gives CDR1 SGDLS, CDR2 YYNGEE. The CDR3 nucleotides are TGTGCCAGCAGCGTACAGGCCGGGAGGGACAATGAGCAGTTCTTC. Translated: CASSVQAGRDNEQFF.

The J gene is TRBJ2-7, the V gene TRBV5-4, with D uncertain. Germline-derived CDR1 and CDR2 are SGHNT and YYREEE (reference sequence). CDR3 length: 13 residues. V was cut by 4 bases and J by 2 bases, with 10 bases left in between. This chain's CDR3 is CASSATGTYEQYF. DNA for the CDR3: TGTGCCAGCAGCGCGACTGGAACCTACGAGCAGTACTTC. The full variable domain, its missing parts supplied by reference TRBV5-4 and TRBJ2-7, is ETGVTQSPTHLIKTRGQQVTLRCSSQSGHNTVSWYQQALGQGPQFIFQYYREEENGRGNFPPRFSGLQFPNYSSELNVNALELDDSALYLCASSATGTYEQYFGPGTRLTVT.

This chain joins TRBV30 and TRBJ1-3; D is undetermined. This CDR3 comprises 13 residues. The V and J ends lost 1 base and 0 bases respectively, with 4 bases between them. Per the germline V gene, CDR1 is GTSNPN and CDR2 is SVGIG (reference sequence). The DNA of the CDR3 is TGTGCCTGGAGTGGGGCCTCTGGAAACACCATATATTTT. This gives the protein CAWSGASGNTIYF. The whole variable domain, remainder taken from reference TRBV30 and TRBJ1-3, is SQTIHQWPATLVQPVGSPLSLECTVEGTSNPNLYWYRQAAGRGLQLLFYSVGIGQISSEVPQNLSASRPQDRQFILSSKKLLLSDSGFYLCAWSGASGNTIYFGEGSWLTVV.

The V and J genes are TRBV3-1 (or the pseudogene TRBV3-2) and TRBJ2-2; D not resolved. Trimming stripped 1 base from V and 0 bases from J, with 6 bases between. Germline V CDR1 and CDR2: LGHDT, YNNKEL (reference sequence). The CDR3 loop spans 15 amino acids. CDR3 bases: TGTGCCAGCAGCCAAGCTACTCCGAACACCGGGGAGCTGTTTTTT. Translation: CASSQATPNTGELFF.

The genes are TRBV3-1 (or the pseudogene TRBV3-2) and TRBJ1-5, with D unresolved. This CDR3 is 14 amino acids long. Per germline, CDR1 LGHDT and CDR2 YNNKEL (reference sequence). V was trimmed by 5 bases and J by 3 bases, leaving 11 bases between them. The CDR3 loop reads CASSASYNNQPQHF. CDR3 bases: TGTGCCAGCAGCGCTAGTTATAACAATCAGCCCCAGCATTTT.

This clone was detected a few times. The gene calls are TRBV18 and TRBJ2-5, with D possibly matching TRBD1 (6 bases). The CDR3 totals 13 residues. Germline V gene sequence: CDR1 KGHSH, CDR2 LQKENI. Trimming took 4 bases from V and 1 from J, leaving 7 bases between them. In nucleotides, the CDR3 is TGTGCCAGCTCACAGGGGGTCCAAGAGACCCAGTACTTC. Protein sequence: CASSQGVQETQYF.

Of note for this clone: Other DNA sequences in the sample encode the same CDR3. The rearrangement uses TRBV30 and TRBJ2-7; D gene unclear. Germline V gene sequence: CDR1 GTSNPN, CDR2 SVGIG (reference sequence). This CDR3 comprises 11 residues. Trimming pared 2 bases from V and 2 bases from J, leaving 4 bases between. CDR3 residues: CAWSPAYEQYF. CDR3 DNA sequence: TGTGCCTGGAGTCCCGCCTACGAGCAGTACTTC. The complete variable domain, with remaining parts taken from reference TRBV30 and TRBJ2-7, reads SQTIHQWPATLVQPVGSPLSLECTVEGTSNPNLYWYRQAAGRGLQLLFYSVGIGQISSEVPQNLSASRPQDRQFILSSKKLLLSDSGFYLCAWSPAYEQYFGPGTRLTVT.